A single sample gave rise to the 6 T cell receptor beta chains below, sequenced in a study of PD-L1 blockade in urothelial cancer. Profiling relied on immunoSEQ multiplex PCR, and the TCRdb table lists in-frame clones only, not all of them. The data contain roughly 45,000 clones, around 89% of them singletons. The starting material was PBMCs, obtained around atezolizumab (anti-PD-L1) treatment. These receptors were obtained from a woman aged 60-70 years with urothelial cancer.

This rearrangement joins TRBV9 to TRBJ2-3, with D maybe TRBD1 (5 bases). V was shortened by 0 bases and J by 2 bases, with 10 bases between the two germline ends. Per the germline V gene, CDR1 is SGDLS and CDR2 is YYNGEE. The CDR3 extends over 15 amino acids. CDR3 DNA sequence: TGTGCCAGCAGCGTAGCAGGGATCTTCACAGATACGCAGTATTTT. As protein: CASSVAGIFTDTQYF.

The chain is built from TRBV6-1 and TRBJ2-3; maybe TRBD1 (6 bases). The CDR3 consists of 17 residues. Germline V gene data show CDR1 as MNHNS and CDR2 as SASEGT. V lost 4 bases to trimming and J lost 3 bases, with 20 bases between them. The CDR3 region is CASSVFVRDTRTDTQYF. CDR3 nucleotide sequence: TGTGCCAGCAGTGTTTTCGTCCGGGACACCCGGACAGATACGCAGTATTTT.

CDR3 sequence reads: CASSAWGGSSYNEQFF. The CDR3, as DNA: TGTGCCAGCAGCGCGTGGGGGGGGAGCTCCTACAATGAGCAGTTCTTC. The chain carries TRBV9 and TRBJ2-1; TRBD2 aligns across 7 bases. Looked up from germline, CDR1 is SGDLS and CDR2 is YYNGEE. V was clipped by 3 bases and J by 0 bases; unmatched bases: 6. This CDR3 is built from 16 residues.

This rearrangement joins TRBV10-3 to TRBJ2-5, with no clear D. V lost 3 bases, J lost 2 bases, and 4 bases lay in between. CDR3 length equals 12 residues. Germline V gene lookup returns CDR1 ENHRY and CDR2 SYGVKD. For the CDR3, the DNA is TGTGCCATCAGTGACGGTCAAGAGACCCAGTACTTC. Translated: CAISDGQETQYF.

The rearrangement uses TRBV27 and TRBJ1-5, with TRBD1 as a possible D gene (6 bases). V gave up 6 bases and J gave up 2 bases, with 26 bases separating them. There are 19 residues in the CDR3. Germline V gene lookup returns CDR1 MNHEY and CDR2 SMNVEV (reference sequence). The CDR3, as DNA: TGTGCCAGCAGCAGAACCCCGGGACACTCACTCGTGGGCAATCAGCCCCAGCATTTT. Encoded protein: CASSRTPGHSLVGNQPQHF.

This chain joins TRBV14 and TRBJ2-1, with D possibly being TRBD2 (6 bases). CDR3 length: 17 residues. Germline CDR1 reads SGHDN; CDR2 reads FVKESK. The ends were cut back, 0 bases at V and 5 bases at J, with 17 bases in the middle. The CDR3 is CASSQEWRGTLDNEQFF. CDR3 coding DNA: TGTGCCAGCAGCCAAGAGTGGAGGGGAACCCTAGACAATGAGCAGTTCTTC.